A selection of T cell receptor beta chains follows, all from one sample in a study of cytomegalovirus exposure and HLA in healthy donors. The protocol was immunoSEQ multiplex PCR, while the TCRdb copy is restricted to in-frame clones and leaves out a portion. The table records some 150,000 clones, over 80% of them present only once. The sequenced sample consisted of PBMCs. All receptors come from a man aged 35 to 55 in good health and CMV-seronegative. The CDR3 runs from the conserved cysteine through the conserved F or W. A D gene is named only where the DNA matches it firmly.

V gene: TRBV5-1; D gene: TRBD1; J gene: TRBJ2-5; CDR3 DNA: TGCGCCAGCAGCTTTGGACAGGGCCAAGAGACCCAGTACTTC; CDR3 protein: CASSFGQGQETQYF
V gene: TRBV11-3; D gene: NA; J gene: TRBJ2-3; CDR3 DNA: TGTGCCAGCAGCTTGGAGCACACAGATACGCAGTATTTT; CDR3 protein: CASSLEHTDTQYF
V gene: TRBV27; D gene: TRBD2; J gene: TRBJ2-7; CDR3 DNA: TGTGCCAGCAGTAAGTTAGCGGGCGCACATTACGAGCAGTACTTC; CDR3 protein: CASSKLAGAHYEQYF
V gene: TRBV5-1; D gene: TRBD2; J gene: TRBJ2-5; CDR3 DNA: TGCGCCAGCAGCGCGACTAGCGGGGGGGCGGAGACCCAGTACTTC; CDR3 protein: CASSATSGGAETQYF
V gene: TRBV7-2; D gene: NA; J gene: TRBJ1-6; CDR3 DNA: TGTGCCAGCAGCTTAAACCTACTGCAAAATTCACCCCTCCACTTT; CDR3 protein: CASSLNLLQNSPLHF
V gene: TRBV2; D gene: NA; J gene: TRBJ1-3; CDR3 DNA: TGTGCCAGCAGCCGGGTGTCAGGGGGAAACACCATATATTTT; CDR3 protein: CASSRVSGGNTIYF
V gene: TRBV15; D gene: TRBD1; J gene: TRBJ2-7; CDR3 DNA: TGTGCCACCAGCATTAATTTAGGACAGGGTTACTACGAGCAGTACTTC; CDR3 protein: CATSINLGQGYYEQYF
V gene: TRBV6-5; D gene: NA; J gene: TRBJ2-5; CDR3 DNA: TGTGCCAGCAGAGCAACAGGGTCAGGGACCCAGTACTTC; CDR3 protein: CASRATGSGTQYF
V gene: TRBV5-4; D gene: TRBD1; J gene: TRBJ1-2; CDR3 DNA: TGTGCCAGCAGCTTAACAGGACAGGTCTATGGCTACACCTTC; CDR3 protein: CASSLTGQVYGYTF
V gene: TRBV2; D gene: NA; J gene: TRBJ2-3; CDR3 DNA: TGTGCCAGCAGTGGGGGCAGCCGTAGCACAGATACGCAGTATTTT; CDR3 protein: CASSGGSRSTDTQYF
V gene: TRBV15; D gene: NA; J gene: TRBJ2-7; CDR3 DNA: TGTGCCATCAGCAGAGGGCAGGCCTACGAGCAGTACTTC; CDR3 protein: CAISRGQAYEQYF
V gene: TRBV28; D gene: NA; J gene: TRBJ1-3; CDR3 DNA: TGTGCCAGCAGTCCAGCAGGGGTCGGGTACACCATATATTTT; CDR3 protein: CASSPAGVGYTIYF
V gene: TRBV7-6; D gene: TRBD2; J gene: TRBJ2-7; CDR3 DNA: TGTGCCAGCAGCCCTGGGACTAGCTCTCGCGAGCAGTACTTC; CDR3 protein: CASSPGTSSREQYF
V gene: TRBV7-9; D gene: NA; J gene: TRBJ2-5; CDR3 DNA: TGTTCCAGCAGCTCCCCCTGGGGCGGGGGCGACCAAGAGACCCAGTACTTC; CDR3 protein: CSSSSPWGGGDQETQYF
V gene: TRBV19; D gene: NA; J gene: TRBJ1-5; CDR3 DNA: TGTGCCAGTAGTATCTGGCAGGGGCGCGTCAGCAATCAGCCCCAGCATTTT; CDR3 protein: CASSIWQGRVSNQPQHF
V gene: TRBV7-9; D gene: TRBD2; J gene: TRBJ2-5; CDR3 DNA: TGTGCCAGCAGCTTAGTTGGGGCGGGGGAAAGACAAGAGACCCAGTACTTC; CDR3 protein: CASSLVGAGERQETQYF
V gene: TRBV7-6; D gene: TRBD2; J gene: TRBJ2-1; CDR3 DNA: TGTGCCAGCAGCCGACTAGCGGGGACTTACAATGAGCAGTTCTTC; CDR3 protein: CASSRLAGTYNEQFF
V gene: TRBV6-1; D gene: NA; J gene: TRBJ2-1; CDR3 DNA: TGTGCCAGCAGCCCCCGCAGCGATTACAATGAGCAGTTCTTC; CDR3 protein: CASSPRSDYNEQFF
V gene: TRBV9; D gene: NA; J gene: TRBJ1-6; CDR3 DNA: TGTGCCAGCAGCGTTGGGGGGACTCCCTATAATTCACCCCTCCACTTT; CDR3 protein: CASSVGGTPYNSPLHF
V gene: TRBV2; D gene: NA; J gene: TRBJ1-1; CDR3 DNA: TGTGCCAGCAAAGGAGAAAGTGAAGCTTTCTTT; CDR3 protein: CASKGESEAFF
V gene: TRBV5-1; D gene: TRBD2; J gene: TRBJ2-2; CDR3 DNA: TGCGCCAGCAGCGTGACTAGCGGGGGCCCAAACACCGGGGAGCTGTTTTTT; CDR3 protein: CASSVTSGGPNTGELFF
V gene: TRBV29-1; D gene: NA; J gene: TRBJ2-7; CDR3 DNA: TGCAGCGGGGGGACCGCGGGGGAGCAGTACTTC; CDR3 protein: CSGGTAGEQYF
V gene: TRBV28; D gene: NA; J gene: TRBJ2-7; CDR3 DNA: TGTGCCAGCAGTTTTTCGGAGGGGTTCAGCTCCTACGAGCAGTACTTC; CDR3 protein: CASSFSEGFSSYEQYF
V gene: TRBV7-2; D gene: NA; J gene: TRBJ1-4; CDR3 DNA: TGTGCCAGCAGCCCATCTTGGAGGGAGGCAACTAATGAAAAACTGTTTTTT; CDR3 protein: CASSPSWREATNEKLFF
V gene: TRBV19; D gene: TRBD2; J gene: TRBJ2-1; CDR3 DNA: TGTGCCAGTAGTATAACTAGCGGGAGGTCGCGTGAGCAGTTCTTC; CDR3 protein: CASSITSGRSREQFF
V gene: TRBV20-1; D gene: NA; J gene: TRBJ2-1; CDR3 DNA: TGCAGTTCTAACCAGTACAATGAGCAGTTCTTC; CDR3 protein: CSSNQYNEQFF
V gene: TRBV7-9; D gene: NA; J gene: TRBJ1-3; CDR3 DNA: TGTGCCAGCAGCTTAGGACTGCTCTCTGGAAACACCATATATTTT; CDR3 protein: CASSLGLLSGNTIYF
V gene: TRBV27; D gene: TRBD1; J gene: TRBJ2-5; CDR3 DNA: TGTGCCAGCAGTTTATACGCCTCGGGACAGGGGTTCCAAGAGACCCAGTACTTC; CDR3 protein: CASSLYASGQGFQETQYF
V gene: TRBV4-1; D gene: TRBD1; J gene: TRBJ1-2; CDR3 DNA: TGCGCCAGCAGCCAACCAGGGACAGGGGGCGAGAGGAGTGACTATGGCTACACCTTC; CDR3 protein: CASSQPGTGGERSDYGYTF
V gene: TRBV19; D gene: NA; J gene: TRBJ1-1; CDR3 DNA: TGTGCCAGTAGTACGGACAGGAACACTGAAGCTTTCTTT; CDR3 protein: CASSTDRNTEAFF
V gene: TRBV29-1; D gene: NA; J gene: TRBJ2-3; CDR3 DNA: TGCAGCGTTGAAGATCTAGGGGGAGACGCAGATACGCAGTATTTT; CDR3 protein: CSVEDLGGDADTQYF
V gene: TRBV7-2; D gene: NA; J gene: TRBJ2-2; CDR3 DNA: TGTGCCAGCAGCCTAGTCGCGGTATCTAACACCGGGGAGCTGTTTTTT; CDR3 protein: CASSLVAVSNTGELFF
V gene: TRBV5-4; D gene: TRBD1; J gene: TRBJ1-1; CDR3 DNA: TGTGCCAGCAGCTTTACAGGGGGTAGTGAAGCTTTCTTT; CDR3 protein: CASSFTGGSEAFF
V gene: TRBV4-1; D gene: TRBD2; J gene: TRBJ2-5; CDR3 DNA: TGCGCCAGCAGCCCAGGGACTAGCGCCCGGGAGACCCAGTACTTC; CDR3 protein: CASSPGTSARETQYF
V gene: TRBV30; D gene: NA; J gene: TRBJ1-6; CDR3 DNA: TGTGCCTGGACCACACAGGGTTTCGGCTCCTATAATTCACCCCTCCACTTT; CDR3 protein: CAWTTQGFGSYNSPLHF
V gene: TRBV9; D gene: NA; J gene: TRBJ1-6; CDR3 DNA: TGTGCCAGCAGCGTAGCTCCGGAGACAGGCCCAGGAAATTCACCCCTCCACTTT; CDR3 protein: CASSVAPETGPGNSPLHF